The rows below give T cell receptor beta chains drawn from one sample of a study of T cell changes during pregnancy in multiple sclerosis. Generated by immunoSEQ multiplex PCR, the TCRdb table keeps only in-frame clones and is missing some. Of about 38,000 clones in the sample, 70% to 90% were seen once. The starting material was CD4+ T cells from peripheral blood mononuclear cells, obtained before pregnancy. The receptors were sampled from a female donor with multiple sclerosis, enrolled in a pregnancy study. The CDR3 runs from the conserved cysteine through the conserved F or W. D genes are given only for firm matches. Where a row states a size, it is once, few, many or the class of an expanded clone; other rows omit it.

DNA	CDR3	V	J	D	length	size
TGTGCCACCAGTCTCGGACAGAACAGGGACACTGAAGCTTTCTTT	CATSLGQNRDTEAFF	TRBV15	TRBJ1-1	NA	15	NA
TGTGCCTGGAGTGTACGGACCTGGACTAGCGGGGGGGATTTTCAAGATACGCAGTATTTT	CAWSVRTWTSGGDFQDTQYF	TRBV30	TRBJ2-3	TRBD2	20	NA
TGTGCCAGCAGGAGCACATGGACTTATGGCTACACCTTC	CASRSTWTYGYTF	TRBV28	TRBJ1-2	NA	13	once
TGTGCCACCAGCAGCTTCGGACAGTTTAATGAAAAACTGTTTTTT	CATSSFGQFNEKLFF	TRBV15	TRBJ1-4	NA	15	NA
TGTGCCAGCAGCCCCCCCGCGTCACCCGCGGATACGCAGTATTTT	CASSPPASPADTQYF	TRBV7-2	TRBJ2-3	NA	15	NA
TGTGCCAGCAGGATGGGACAAGACTATGGCTACACCTTC	CASRMGQDYGYTF	TRBV6-1	TRBJ1-2	NA	13	NA
TGTGCCAGCAGATTGACAGGGTTATACGAGCAGTACTTC	CASRLTGLYEQYF	TRBV5-5	TRBJ2-7	TRBD1	13	NA
TGTGCCAGCAGCCGGACTAGCGGGGGGGCCATAGTAAATGAGCAGTTCTTC	CASSRTSGGAIVNEQFF	TRBV11-2	TRBJ2-1	TRBD2	17	few
TGTGCCAGCAGCCACACAGGGGTTGTTAGTGAAGCTTTCTTT	CASSHTGVVSEAFF	TRBV11-2	TRBJ1-1	TRBD1	14	NA
TGTGCCAGCAGAATACAGGGGGCAGTCGAAAAACTGTTTTTT	CASRIQGAVEKLFF	TRBV2	TRBJ1-4	TRBD1	14	NA
TGTGCCAGCAGCCAAGACAGGGTTCGATCCTACGAGCAGTACTTC	CASSQDRVRSYEQYF	TRBV14	TRBJ2-7	NA	15	once
TGTGCCAGCAGCTGGTTGACAGGGGGGGATACGCAGTATTTT	CASSWLTGGDTQYF	TRBV7-9	TRBJ2-3	TRBD1	14	once
TGTGCCAGCAGTCCCCAATCCGGGACTAGCGGGGAGACCCAGTACTTC	CASSPQSGTSGETQYF	TRBV7-2	TRBJ2-5	TRBD2	16	NA
TGCGCCAGCAGTGAGTCGGACGGGAGGCGAGAGACCCAGTACTTC	CASSESDGRRETQYF	TRBV10-1	TRBJ2-5	TRBD2	15	NA
TGTGCCAGCTCACCACGCCCAGCGGGGGGGACGGAGACCCAGTACTTC	CASSPRPAGGTETQYF	TRBV18	TRBJ2-5	TRBD2	16	NA
TGTGCCAGCAGCTTGGGACAGCGGGATGGCTACACCTTC	CASSLGQRDGYTF	TRBV5-4	TRBJ1-2	NA	13	NA
TGTGCCAGCAGCAAAGAAGTCAGGGCCGCTAGCAATCAGCCCCAGCATTTT	CASSKEVRAASNQPQHF	TRBV21-1	TRBJ1-5	NA	17	NA
TGTGCCAGCAGCGGACATGGCGGGGGGGCGAGCGAGCAGTACTTC	CASSGHGGGASEQYF	TRBV5-4	TRBJ2-7	TRBD2	15	NA
TGTGCCAGCTCACCACTGGACAGGGAAGCAATCACTGAAGCTTTCTTT	CASSPLDREAITEAFF	TRBV18	TRBJ1-1	TRBD1	16	NA
TGTGCCAGCAGCTTTACTAGCGGGCCATCCTACGAGCAGTACTTC	CASSFTSGPSYEQYF	TRBV7-2	TRBJ2-7	TRBD2	15	NA
TGTGCCATCGGGGACAGGGGACTGGGGAAGGAGACCCAGTACTTC	CAIGDRGLGKETQYF	TRBV10-3	TRBJ2-5	TRBD1	15	once
TGTGCCAGCAGCTCACCGGGACTAGCGGGCTACGAGCAGTACTTC	CASSSPGLAGYEQYF	TRBV5-6	TRBJ2-7	TRBD2	15	once
TGTGCCAGCTCACCACCTGGACAGGGGGGGAGCAATCAGCCCCAGCATTTT	CASSPPGQGGSNQPQHF	TRBV18	TRBJ1-5	TRBD1	17	NA
TGCGCCAGCAGCCAGACAGAGTCCTACGAGCAGTACTTC	CASSQTESYEQYF	TRBV5-1	TRBJ2-7	NA	13	NA
TGTGCTAGTGGTTTGGTACTTGGCAGGGCCCGCACCTACGAGCAGTACTTC	CASGLVLGRARTYEQYF	TRBV12-5	TRBJ2-7	NA	17	NA
TGTGCCAGCAGAATAAAACTCCAGGGTAACACTGAAGCTTTCTTT	CASRIKLQGNTEAFF	TRBV2	TRBJ1-1	NA	15	once
TGTGCCAGCAGCTCTGGATGGGACAGAGCTAACTATGGCTACACCTTC	CASSSGWDRANYGYTF	TRBV5-5	TRBJ1-2	TRBD1	16	NA
TGTGCCAGCAGCTTAGACAGGGGGCTTTCACCCCTCCACTTT	CASSLDRGLSPLHF	TRBV7-8	TRBJ1-6	TRBD1	14	NA
TGTGCTAGTGCCCCCGACCTAGGGACAGGGGACTTTCCAAGAGAGGCCCAGTACTTC	CASAPDLGTGDFPREAQYF	TRBV12-5	TRBJ2-5	TRBD1	19	NA
TGCGCCAGCAGCTCCCTTCTCCCCTGGACAGGGAACTATGGCTACACCTTC	CASSSLLPWTGNYGYTF	TRBV5-1	TRBJ1-2	TRBD1	17	NA